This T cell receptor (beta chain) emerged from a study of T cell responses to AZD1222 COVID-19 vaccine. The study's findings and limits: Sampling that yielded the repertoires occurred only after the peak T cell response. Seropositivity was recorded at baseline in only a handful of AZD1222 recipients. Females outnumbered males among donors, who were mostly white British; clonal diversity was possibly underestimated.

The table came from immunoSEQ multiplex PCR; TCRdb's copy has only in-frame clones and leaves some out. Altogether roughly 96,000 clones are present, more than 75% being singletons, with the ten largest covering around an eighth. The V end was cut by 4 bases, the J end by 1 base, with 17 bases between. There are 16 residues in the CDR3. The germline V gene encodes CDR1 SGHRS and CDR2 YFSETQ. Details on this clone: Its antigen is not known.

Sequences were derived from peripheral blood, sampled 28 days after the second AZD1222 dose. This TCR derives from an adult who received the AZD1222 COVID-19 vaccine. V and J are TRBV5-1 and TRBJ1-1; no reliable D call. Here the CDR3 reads CASSTVEGPQNTEAFF. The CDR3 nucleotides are TGCGCCAGCAGCACGGTCGAAGGGCCGCAGAACACTGAAGCTTTCTTT.